This TCR beta chain emerged from a study of T cell changes during pregnancy in multiple sclerosis. Produced via immunoSEQ multiplex PCR; TCRdb's table is partial and in-frame only. The sample includes just under 50,000 clones, about 89% seen only once; the top ten take roughly 10%. About this clone itself: Other DNA sequences within the sample encode an identical CDR3.

The CDR3 is 16 amino acids. Germline assignment: CDR1 SGHTA and CDR2 FQGTGA. The ends were cut back, 0 bases at V and 2 bases at J, with 11 bases in the middle. The chain recombines TRBV7-3 with TRBJ2-1; D possibly corresponds to TRBD2 (7 bases). This receptor was identified in a female donor with multiple sclerosis, enrolled in a pregnancy study. The sample here was CD8+ T cells from peripheral blood mononuclear cells, taken after pregnancy. The CDR3 region has the DNA TGTGCCAGCAGCTTAACAGGGGGGGGAGCCTACAATGAGCAGTTCTTC. Its translation is CASSLTGGGAYNEQFF. The full variable domain, in which reference TRBV7-3 and TRBJ2-1 provide the parts outside the CDR3, is GAGVSQTPSNKVTEKGKYVELRCDPISGHTALYWYRQSLGQGPEFLIYFQGTGAADDSGLPNDRFFAVRPEGSVSTLKIQRTERGDSAVYLCASSLTGGGAYNEQFFGPGTRLTVL.